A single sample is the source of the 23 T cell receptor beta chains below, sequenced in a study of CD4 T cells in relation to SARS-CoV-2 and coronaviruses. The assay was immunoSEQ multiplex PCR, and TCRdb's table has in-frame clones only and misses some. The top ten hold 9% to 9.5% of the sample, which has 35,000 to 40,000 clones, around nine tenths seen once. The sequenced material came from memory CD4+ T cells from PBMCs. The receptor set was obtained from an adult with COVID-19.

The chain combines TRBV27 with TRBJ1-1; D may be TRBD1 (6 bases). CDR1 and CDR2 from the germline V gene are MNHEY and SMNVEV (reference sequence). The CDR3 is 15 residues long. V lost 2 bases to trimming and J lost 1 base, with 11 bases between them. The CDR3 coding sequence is TGTGCCAGCAGTTTAGCGGGGGGCGCGAACACTGAAGCTTTCTTT. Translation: CASSLAGGANTEAFF.

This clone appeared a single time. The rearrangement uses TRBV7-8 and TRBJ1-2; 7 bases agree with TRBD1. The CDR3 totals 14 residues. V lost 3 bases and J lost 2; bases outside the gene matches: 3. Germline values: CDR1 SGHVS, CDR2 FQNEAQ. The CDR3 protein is CASSLVQGNYGYTF. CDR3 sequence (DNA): TGTGCCAGCAGCTTGGTACAGGGGAACTATGGCTACACCTTC.

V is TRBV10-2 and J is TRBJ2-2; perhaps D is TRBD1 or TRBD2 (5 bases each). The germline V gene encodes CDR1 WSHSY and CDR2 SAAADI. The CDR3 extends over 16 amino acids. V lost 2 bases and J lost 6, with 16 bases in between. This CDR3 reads CASSETTGTGAGELFF. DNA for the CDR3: TGCGCCAGCAGTGAGACAACCGGGACCGGGGCCGGGGAGCTGTTTTTT.

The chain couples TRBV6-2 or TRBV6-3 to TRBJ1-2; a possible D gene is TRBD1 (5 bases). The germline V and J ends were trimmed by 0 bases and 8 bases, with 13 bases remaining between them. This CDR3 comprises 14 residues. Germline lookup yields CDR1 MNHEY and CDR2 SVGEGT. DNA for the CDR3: TGTGCCAGCAGTTACTCACAGGTGACCGGCGGCTACACCTTC. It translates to CASSYSQVTGGYTF.

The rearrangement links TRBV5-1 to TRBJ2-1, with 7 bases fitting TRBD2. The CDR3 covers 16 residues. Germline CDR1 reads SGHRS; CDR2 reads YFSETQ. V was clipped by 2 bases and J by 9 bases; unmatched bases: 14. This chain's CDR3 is CASSLIRLADGGEQFF. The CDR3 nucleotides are TGCGCCAGCAGCTTAATTCGGCTAGCGGACGGGGGTGAGCAGTTCTTC.

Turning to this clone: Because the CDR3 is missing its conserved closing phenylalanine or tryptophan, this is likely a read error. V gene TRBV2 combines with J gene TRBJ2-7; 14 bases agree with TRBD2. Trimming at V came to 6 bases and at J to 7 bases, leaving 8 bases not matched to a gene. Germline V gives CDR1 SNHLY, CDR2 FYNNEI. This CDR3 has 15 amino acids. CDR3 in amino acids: CASRAGLAGGGEQYL. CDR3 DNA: TGTGCCAGCAGAGCCGGACTAGCGGGGGGAGGTGAGCAGTACCTC.

Here the CDR3 DNA reads TGTGCCAGCAGCTTGGTGGGAACCAACACTGAAGCTTTCTTT. It is translated as CASSLVGTNTEAFF. The rearrangement joins TRBV5-4 to TRBJ1-1; D is undetermined. V shed 0 bases and J shed 2 bases, with 8 bases lying between them. In germline, CDR1 is SGHNT, CDR2 YYREEE (reference sequence). This CDR3 is built from 14 residues.

DNA for the CDR3: TGTGCCAGTAGTCAAGATAAAGGACAGGGAAGTGGCTACACCTTC. Amino acids: CASSQDKGQGSGYTF. The J gene is TRBJ1-2, the V gene TRBV19, with 8 bases aligning to TRBD1. V lost 5 bases and J lost 7; bases outside the gene matches: 12. Germline V lookup: CDR1 LNHDA, CDR2 SQIVND (reference sequence). This CDR3 has 15 residues.

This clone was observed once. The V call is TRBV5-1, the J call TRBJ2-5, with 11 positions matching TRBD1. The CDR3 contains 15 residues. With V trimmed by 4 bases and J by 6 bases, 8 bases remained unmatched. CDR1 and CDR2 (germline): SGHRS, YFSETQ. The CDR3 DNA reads TGCGCCAGCAGCACCGGACAGGGGGCCGGGAAGACCCAGTACTTC. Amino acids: CASSTGQGAGKTQYF.

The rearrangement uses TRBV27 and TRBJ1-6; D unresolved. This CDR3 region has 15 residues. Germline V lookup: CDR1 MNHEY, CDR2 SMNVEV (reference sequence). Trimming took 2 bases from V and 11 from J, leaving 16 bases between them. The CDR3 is CASSLTLIDGTPLHF. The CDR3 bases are TGTGCCAGCAGTTTAACGCTTATTGACGGTACACCCCTCCACTTT.

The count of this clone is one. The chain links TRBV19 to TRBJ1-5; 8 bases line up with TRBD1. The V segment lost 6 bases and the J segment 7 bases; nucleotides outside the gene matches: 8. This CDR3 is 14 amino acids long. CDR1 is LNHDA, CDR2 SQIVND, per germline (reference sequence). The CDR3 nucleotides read TGTGCCAGTAGAACGACAGGGGTGGACCAGCCCCAGCATTTT. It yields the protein CASRTTGVDQPQHF.

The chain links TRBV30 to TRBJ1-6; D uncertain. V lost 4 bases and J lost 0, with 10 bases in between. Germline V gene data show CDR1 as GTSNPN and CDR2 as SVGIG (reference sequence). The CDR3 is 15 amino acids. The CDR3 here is CAWKNSFSYNSPLHF. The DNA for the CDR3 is TGTGCCTGGAAGAACTCGTTCTCCTATAATTCACCCCTCCACTTT.

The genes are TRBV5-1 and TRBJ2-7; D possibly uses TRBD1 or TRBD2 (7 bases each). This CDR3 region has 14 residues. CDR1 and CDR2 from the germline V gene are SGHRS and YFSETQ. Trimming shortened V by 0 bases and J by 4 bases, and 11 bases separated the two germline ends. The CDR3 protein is CASSLGQGGYEQYF. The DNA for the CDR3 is TGCGCCAGCAGCTTGGGCCAGGGGGGGTACGAGCAGTACTTC. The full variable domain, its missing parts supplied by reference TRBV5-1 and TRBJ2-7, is KAGVTQTPRYLIKTRGQQVTLSCSPISGHRSVSWYQQTPGQGLQFLFEYFSETQRNKGNFPGRFSGRQFSNSRSEMNVSTLELGDSALYLCASSLGQGGYEQYFGPGTRLTVT.

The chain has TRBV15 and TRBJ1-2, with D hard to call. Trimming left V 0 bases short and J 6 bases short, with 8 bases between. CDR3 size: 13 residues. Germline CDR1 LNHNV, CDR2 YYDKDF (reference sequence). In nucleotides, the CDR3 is TGTGCCACCAGCAGAGAGGCAAGTCATGGCTACACCTTC. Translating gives CATSREASHGYTF.

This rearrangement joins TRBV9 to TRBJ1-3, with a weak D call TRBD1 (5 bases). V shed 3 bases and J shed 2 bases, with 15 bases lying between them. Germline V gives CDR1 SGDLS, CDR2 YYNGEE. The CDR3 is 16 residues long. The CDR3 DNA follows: TGTGCCAGCAGCGCTGGGCCAGGGTCTACTGGAAACACCATATATTTT. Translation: CASSAGPGSTGNTIYF.

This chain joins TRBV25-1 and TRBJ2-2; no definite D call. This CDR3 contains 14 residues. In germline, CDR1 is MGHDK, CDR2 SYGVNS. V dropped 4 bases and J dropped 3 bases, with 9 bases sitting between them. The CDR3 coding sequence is TGTGCCAGCAGTGCCACGACTCACACCGGGGAGCTGTTTTTT. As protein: CASSATTHTGELFF.

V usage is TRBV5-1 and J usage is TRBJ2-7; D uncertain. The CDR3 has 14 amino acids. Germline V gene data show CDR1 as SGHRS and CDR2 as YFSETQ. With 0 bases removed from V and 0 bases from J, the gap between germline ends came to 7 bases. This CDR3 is CASSLGEVSYEQYF. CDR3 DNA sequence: TGCGCCAGCAGCTTGGGTGAGGTCTCCTACGAGCAGTACTTC.

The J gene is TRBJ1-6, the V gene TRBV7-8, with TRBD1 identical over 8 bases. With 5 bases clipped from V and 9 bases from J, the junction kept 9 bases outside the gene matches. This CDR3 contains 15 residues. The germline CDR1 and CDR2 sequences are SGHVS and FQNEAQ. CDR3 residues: CASSPPGQGASPLHF. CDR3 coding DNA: TGTGCCAGCAGCCCGCCAGGACAGGGTGCTTCACCCCTCCACTTT.

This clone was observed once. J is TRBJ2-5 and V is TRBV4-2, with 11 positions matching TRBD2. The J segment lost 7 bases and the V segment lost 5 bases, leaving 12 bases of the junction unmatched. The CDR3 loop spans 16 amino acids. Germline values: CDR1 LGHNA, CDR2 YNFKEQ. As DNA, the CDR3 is TGTGCCAGCAGCAATCCTAGCGGGGGGACCCACCGGACCCAGTACTTC. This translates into CASSNPSGGTHRTQYF.

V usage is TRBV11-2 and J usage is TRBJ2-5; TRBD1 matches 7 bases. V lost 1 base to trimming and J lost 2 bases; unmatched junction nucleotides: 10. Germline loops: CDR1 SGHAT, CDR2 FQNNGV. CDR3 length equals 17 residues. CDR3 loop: CASSLGETGNPQETQYF. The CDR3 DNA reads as TGTGCCAGCAGCTTAGGGGAGACAGGGAATCCTCAAGAGACCCAGTACTTC.

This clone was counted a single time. The CDR3 reads CATSRGGSGNTIYF. CDR3 sequence (DNA): TGTGCCACCAGCAGGGGAGGCTCTGGAAACACCATATATTTT. The gene calls are TRBV15 and TRBJ1-3; no reliable D call. Between the trimmed V and J ends, which lost 3 bases and 0 bases, there was a span of 6 bases. There are 14 residues in the CDR3. Per germline, CDR1 LNHNV and CDR2 YYDKDF (reference sequence).

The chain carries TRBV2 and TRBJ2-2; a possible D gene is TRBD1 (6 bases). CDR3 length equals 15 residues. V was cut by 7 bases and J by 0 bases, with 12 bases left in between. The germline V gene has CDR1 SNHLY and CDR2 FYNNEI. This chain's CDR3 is CASKRAGANTGELFF. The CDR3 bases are TGTGCCAGCAAGAGGGCAGGGGCGAACACCGGGGAGCTGTTTTTT.

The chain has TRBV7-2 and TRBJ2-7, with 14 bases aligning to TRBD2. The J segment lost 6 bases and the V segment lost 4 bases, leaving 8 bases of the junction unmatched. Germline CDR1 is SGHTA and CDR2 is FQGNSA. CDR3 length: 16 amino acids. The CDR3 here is CASSSTSGGGPSEQYF. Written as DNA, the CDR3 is TGTGCCAGCAGCTCGACTAGCGGGGGGGGCCCTAGCGAGCAGTACTTC.